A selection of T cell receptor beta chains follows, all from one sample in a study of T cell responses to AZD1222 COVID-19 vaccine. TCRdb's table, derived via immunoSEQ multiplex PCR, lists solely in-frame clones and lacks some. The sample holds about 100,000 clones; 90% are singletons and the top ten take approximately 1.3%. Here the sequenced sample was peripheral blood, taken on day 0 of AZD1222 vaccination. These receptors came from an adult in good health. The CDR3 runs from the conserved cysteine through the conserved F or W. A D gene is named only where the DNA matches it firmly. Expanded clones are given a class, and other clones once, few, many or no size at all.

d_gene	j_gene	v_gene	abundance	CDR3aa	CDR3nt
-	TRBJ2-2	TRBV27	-	CASSQRRNTGELFF	TGTGCCAGCAGTCAGCGGAGGAACACCGGGGAGCTGTTTTTT
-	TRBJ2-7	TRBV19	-	CASSTGQSYEQYF	TGTGCCAGTAGTACTGGACAGTCCTACGAGCAGTACTTC
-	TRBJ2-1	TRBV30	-	CAWSVLTAISYNEQFF	TGTGCCTGGAGTGTACTGACCGCGATCTCCTACAATGAGCAGTTCTTC
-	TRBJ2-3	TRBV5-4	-	CASSRMGLGTDTQYF	TGTGCCAGCAGCCGGATGGGTCTGGGGACAGATACGCAGTATTTT
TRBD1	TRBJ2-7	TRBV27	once	CASSLTGQGAYEQYF	TGTGCCAGCAGTTTAACGGGACAGGGGGCATACGAGCAGTACTTC
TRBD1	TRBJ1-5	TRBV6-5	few	CASSYRVQGAGQPQHF	TGTGCCAGCAGTTACCGAGTACAGGGGGCTGGTCAGCCCCAGCATTTT
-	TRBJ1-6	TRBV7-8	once	CASSFIRGGSSPLHF	TGTGCCAGCAGCTTCATAAGGGGGGGCAGTTCACCCCTCCACTTT
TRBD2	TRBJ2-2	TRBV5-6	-	CASSLKAGGPNTGELFF	TGTGCCAGCAGCTTGAAAGCGGGGGGACCGAACACCGGGGAGCTGTTTTTT
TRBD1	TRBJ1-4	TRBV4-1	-	CASSQQTGQGTNEKLFF	TGCGCCAGCAGCCAACAAACGGGACAGGGAACTAATGAAAAACTGTTTTTT
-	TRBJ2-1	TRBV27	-	CASNSRASPSYNEQFF	TGTGCCAGCAATTCTAGGGCCAGTCCCTCCTACAATGAGCAGTTCTTC
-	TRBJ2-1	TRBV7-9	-	CASGPFGPSSYNEQFF	TGTGCCAGCGGCCCTTTTGGGCCGAGCTCCTACAATGAGCAGTTCTTC
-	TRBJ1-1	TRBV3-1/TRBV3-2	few	CASSQEIGRRGLNTEAFF	TGTGCCAGCAGCCAAGAAATAGGCAGGAGGGGCCTGAACACTGAAGCTTTCTTT
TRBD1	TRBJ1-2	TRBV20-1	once	CSASSRTGDNTF	TGCAGTGCTAGTAGTCGGACAGGGGATAACACCTTC
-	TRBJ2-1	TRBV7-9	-	CASSLAVEGNEQFF	TGTGCCAGCAGCTTAGCGGTGGAGGGCAATGAGCAGTTCTTC
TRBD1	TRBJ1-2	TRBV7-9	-	CASSITTGLGYTF	TGTGCCAGCAGTATCACGACAGGGCTTGGCTACACCTTC
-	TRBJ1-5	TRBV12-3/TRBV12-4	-	CASMRGGNQPQHF	TGTGCCAGCATGAGGGGGGGCAATCAGCCCCAGCATTTT
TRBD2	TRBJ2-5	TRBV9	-	CASSVGRSGGAQETQYF	TGTGCCAGCAGCGTAGGAAGGAGCGGGGGGGCCCAAGAGACCCAGTACTTC
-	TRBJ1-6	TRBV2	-	CASSGLTNSPLHF	TGTGCCAGCAGTGGATTAACTAATTCACCCCTCCACTTT
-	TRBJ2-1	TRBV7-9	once	CASSLNRGYAARDEQFF	TGTGCCAGCAGCTTAAATAGGGGGTATGCGGCCCGGGATGAGCAGTTCTTC
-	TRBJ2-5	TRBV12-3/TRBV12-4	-	CASRSTEETQYF	TGTGCCAGCAGATCGACAGAAGAGACCCAGTACTTC
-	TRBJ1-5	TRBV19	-	CASTDHGRVQPQHF	TGTGCCAGTACCGATCATGGCCGGGTCCAGCCCCAGCATTTT
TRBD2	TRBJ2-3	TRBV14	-	CASSPTSGGTDTQYF	TGTGCCAGCAGCCCGACTAGCGGGGGAACAGATACGCAGTATTTT
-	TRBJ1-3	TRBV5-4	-	CASSLRSESVLGTIYF	TGTGCCAGCAGCTTGCGGTCCGAGAGTGTACTCGGCACCATATATTTT
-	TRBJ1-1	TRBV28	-	CASRPPTTGNTEAFF	TGTGCCAGCAGACCGCCCACGACAGGGAACACTGAAGCTTTCTTT
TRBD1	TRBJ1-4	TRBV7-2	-	CASSQQGVSEKLFF	TGTGCCAGCAGCCAACAGGGGGTTAGCGAAAAACTGTTTTTT
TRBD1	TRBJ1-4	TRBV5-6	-	CASSGTGAGNEKLFF	TGTGCCAGCAGCGGCACAGGGGCGGGTAATGAAAAACTGTTTTTT
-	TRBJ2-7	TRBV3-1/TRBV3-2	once	CASSQDSLRRGTTYEQYF	TGTGCCAGCAGCCAAGATTCCCTCCGGAGGGGGACCACCTACGAGCAGTACTTC
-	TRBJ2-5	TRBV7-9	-	CASTYSGGTQYF	TGTGCCAGCACCTATTCAGGCGGGACCCAGTACTTC
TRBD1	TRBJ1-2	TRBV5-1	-	CASSLLGTGGYGYTF	TGCGCCAGCAGCTTGTTAGGGACAGGGGGCTATGGCTACACCTTC
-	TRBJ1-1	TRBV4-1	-	CASSQGGVGFSEAFF	TGCGCCAGCAGCCAAGGTGGGGTGGGTTTTTCTGAAGCTTTCTTT
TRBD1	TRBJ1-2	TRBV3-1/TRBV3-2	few	CASSPQQGEGSGYTF	TGTGCCAGCAGTCCACAACAGGGGGAGGGTAGTGGCTACACCTTC
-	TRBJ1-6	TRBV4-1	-	CASSQVVGSSPLHF	TGCGCCAGCAGCCAAGTTGTGGGAAGCTCACCCCTCCACTTT
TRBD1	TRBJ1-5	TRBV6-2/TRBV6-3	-	CASSYVRGTGFVQPQHF	TGTGCCAGCAGTTACGTGCGCGGGACAGGCTTCGTGCAGCCCCAGCATTTT
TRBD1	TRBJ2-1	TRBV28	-	CASSSLGTGGRHSYNEQFF	TGTGCCAGCAGTTCACTTGGGACAGGGGGCCGGCATTCCTACAATGAGCAGTTCTTC
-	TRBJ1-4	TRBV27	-	CASSSLRGQYEKLFF	TGTGCCAGCAGTTCCCTCCGGGGGCAGTATGAAAAACTGTTTTTT
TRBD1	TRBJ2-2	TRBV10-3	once	CAMGQGNTGELFF	TGTGCCATGGGACAGGGCAACACCGGGGAGCTGTTTTTT
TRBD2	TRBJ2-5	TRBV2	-	CASSWGLAGETQYF	TGTGCCAGCAGCTGGGGACTAGCCGGAGAGACCCAGTACTTC
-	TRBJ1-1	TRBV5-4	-	CASRPDMTVDTEAFF	TGTGCCAGCAGACCGGACATGACGGTGGACACTGAAGCTTTCTTT
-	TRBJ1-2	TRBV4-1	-	CASSQRNNYGYTF	TGCGCCAGCAGCCAGCGGAATAACTATGGCTACACCTTC
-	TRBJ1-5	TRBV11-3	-	CASILNPQAPNQPQHF	TGTGCCAGCATCCTCAACCCCCAGGCCCCCAATCAGCCCCAGCATTTT
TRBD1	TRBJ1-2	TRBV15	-	CATSSFGDRGYGYTF	TGTGCCACCAGCAGTTTTGGGGACAGGGGCTATGGCTACACCTTC
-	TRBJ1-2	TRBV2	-	CASRRTETGGYTF	TGTGCCAGCAGGCGGACTGAAACCGGTGGCTACACCTTC
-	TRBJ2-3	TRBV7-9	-	CASSPIGARSTDTQYF	TGTGCCAGCAGCCCCATCGGGGCTAGAAGCACAGATACGCAGTATTTT
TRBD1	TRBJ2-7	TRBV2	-	CASSRTGESYEQYF	TGTGCCAGCAGTAGGACAGGGGAATCCTACGAGCAGTACTTC
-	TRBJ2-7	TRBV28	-	CASSFMQGRTHEQYF	TGTGCCAGCAGTTTCATGCAGGGTCGTACCCACGAGCAGTACTTC
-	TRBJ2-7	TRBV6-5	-	CASMSGTLYEQYF	TGTGCCAGCATGAGTGGGACACTCTACGAGCAGTACTTC
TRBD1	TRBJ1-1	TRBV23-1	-	CASSHYTGVRDTEAFF	TGCGCCAGCAGTCATTACACAGGGGTAAGAGACACTGAAGCTTTCTTT
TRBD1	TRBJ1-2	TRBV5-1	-	CASSLAPGQGVYGYTF	TGCGCCAGCAGCTTGGCCCCGGGACAGGGCGTATATGGCTACACCTTC
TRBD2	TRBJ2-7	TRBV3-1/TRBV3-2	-	CASSPSGGYEQYF	TGTGCCAGCAGTCCTAGCGGGGGCTACGAGCAGTACTTC
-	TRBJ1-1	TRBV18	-	CASSPTGRPGRAFF	TGTGCCAGCTCACCAACGGGGCGGCCCGGGCGGGCTTTCTTT
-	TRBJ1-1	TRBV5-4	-	CASTIGRGSSTEAFF	TGTGCCAGCACCATAGGACGGGGGTCAAGCACTGAAGCTTTCTTT
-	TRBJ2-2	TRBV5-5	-	CASSFGGPNTGELFF	TGTGCCAGCAGCTTCGGGGGCCCGAACACCGGGGAGCTGTTTTTT
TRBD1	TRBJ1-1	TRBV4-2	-	CASSHATGKAFF	TGTGCCAGCAGCCATGCGACAGGGAAGGCTTTCTTT
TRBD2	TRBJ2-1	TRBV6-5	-	CASSSEKASGYEQFF	TGTGCCAGCAGTAGTGAGAAGGCTAGCGGTTATGAGCAGTTCTTC
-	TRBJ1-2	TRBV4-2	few	CASSQQAGHNYGYTF	TGTGCCAGCAGCCAACAAGCAGGGCACAACTATGGCTACACCTTC
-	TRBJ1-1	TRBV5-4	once	CASSLAQQLNTEAFF	TGTGCCAGCAGCTTGGCCCAACAGCTGAACACTGAAGCTTTCTTT
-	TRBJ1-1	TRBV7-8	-	CASSLVDGPTEAFF	TGTGCCAGCAGCTTAGTTGACGGGCCCACTGAAGCTTTCTTT